This T cell receptor (beta chain) was identified in a study of early T cells in non-severe SARS-CoV-2 infection. Study conclusions and caveats: VDJdb-based annotation leaned toward anti-spike CD8 responses and missed private and CD4 specificities.

Unique molecular identifiers tagged individual cDNA molecules. Via MiXCR, TCRdb re-called the 5' RACE reads, giving one row per CDR3 protein. The repertoire holds 50,000 to 85,000 distinct CDR3 sequences, 9.1% seen once, with approximately 3% in the top ten. This clonotype has ten or more counts. The antigen remains undetermined. CDR1 is MDHEN, CDR2 SYDVKM, per germline. The CDR3 length is 14 residues. After removal of 5 bases from V and 0 bases from J, the junction contained 2 bases not matched to a gene. This TCR derives from an adult who was a healthcare worker with PCR-confirmed SARS-CoV-2 infection or an uninfected control (not recorded which). The source material was whole blood. The chain combines TRBV28 with TRBJ1-1, with TRBD1 identical over 8 bases. CDR3 DNA: TGTGCCAGCAGTCCGGGACAGGTGAACACTGAAGCTTTCTTT. Residues: CASSPGQVNTEAFF.